This TCR beta chain was captured in a study of T cell responses to AZD1222 COVID-19 vaccine. Across the study: Pooled samples include second doses given at about 4 or 12 weeks.

Regarding the study as a whole: Just a handful of AZD1222 recipients were seropositive at baseline. It should be noted that donors were predominantly white British and more often female, and clonal diversity was possibly underestimated. Repertoires were obtained solely post-peak T cell response.

V gave up 2 bases and J gave up 4 bases, with 8 bases separating them. Germline V gives CDR1 MNHEY, CDR2 SVGAGI. This CDR3 has 13 residues. Clones were read by immunoSEQ multiplex PCR, and TCRdb kept only the in-frame ones, dropping some. Counted here are 100,000 to 120,000 clones, roughly 90% occurring once; the ten biggest clones make up roughly 7.8%. Concerning this clone itself: Its antigen is not identified.

The chain employs TRBV6-5 and TRBJ1-1, with D uncertain. The sequence was collected from an adult in good health. Sequencing was performed on peripheral blood, taken on day 0 of AZD1222 vaccination. The CDR3 coding sequence is TGTGCCAGCAGTTACGACCCGACCACTGAAGCTTTCTTT. Translated, it gives CASSYDPTTEAFF.